This T cell receptor beta chain appears in the sequencing data of a study of human T cells and chemical hapten exposure. Study-level background: Chiefly female patients presented with alopecia areata, totalis or universalis. TCR yields per sample varied, mainly owing to small pooled library volume differences.

This clonotype was found many times. Antigen unknown. The study's findings and limits: There were significantly more large CDR3 similarity clusters among expanded TCRs than among controls.

J lost 5 bases, V lost 7 bases, and 5 bases had no gene match. The CDR3 is 14 residues long. From germline, CDR1 is SNHLY and CDR2 FYNNEI. Sample time point: patch test 1, 2 weeks after DPC sensitization. The treatment is: therapeutic diphenylcyclopropenone sensitization with weekly scalp DPC. The library gave individual cDNA molecules unique molecular identifiers. TCRdb re-derived calls from the RACE reads in MiXCR, one entry per CDR3 protein. The table shows 90,000 to 120,000 distinct CDR3 sequences, with about 10% occurring only once. The V and J genes are TRBV2 and TRBJ2-1, with TRBD2 matching 10 bases. The source is a woman in her thirties or forties with alopecia areata. Some clones in this sample may be carry-over from other donors' samples. The sample here was whole blood, taken in connection with sensitization to the hapten diphenylcyclopropenone (DPC). CDR3 nucleotide sequence: TGTGCCAGCAACCGAGGACTAGCGGACAATGAGCAGTTCTTC. It encodes CASNRGLADNEQFF.